Following are 29 T cell receptor beta chains from one sample sequenced in a study of shared clonotypes between healthy human individuals. The repertoire was sequenced with immunoSEQ multiplex PCR; TCRdb's copy has only in-frame clones and lacks some. This sample has 2 million to 2.5 million clones, with 95% found just once. The sequenced sample consisted of naive CD4+ T cells sorted from blood. As for subset: CD45RA+ positively selected. The receptors were sampled from a man younger than 35 in good health.

This chain links TRBV2 with TRBJ1-6, with 7 bases matching TRBD1. Germline values: CDR1 SNHLY, CDR2 FYNNEI. V lost 5 bases and J lost 6; bases outside the gene matches: 7. The CDR3 runs 15 residues. CDR3 DNA sequence: TGTGCCAGCAGTCCACGGACAGGTGCTAATTCACCCCTCCACTTT. Its translation is CASSPRTGANSPLHF.

The CDR3, as DNA: TGCGCCAGCAGCCCCCAAGGACAGGGATTATCCTACGAGCAGTACTTC. Its translation is CASSPQGQGLSYEQYF. The V gene is TRBV5-1, the J gene TRBJ2-7, with 8 bases lining up with TRBD1. The CDR3 is 16 residues long. CDR1 and CDR2 (germline): SGHRS, YFSETQ. J gave up 1 base and V 4 bases, and 10 bases lay outside the gene matches.

This chain joins TRBV7-2 and TRBJ2-1, with 11 positions matching TRBD1. The germline V gene encodes CDR1 SGHTA and CDR2 FQGNSA. The CDR3 loop spans 16 amino acids. V lost 5 bases and J lost 4; bases outside the gene matches: 7. CDR3 loop: CASSVPGQGEYNEQFF. CDR3 bases: TGTGCCAGCAGCGTCCCGGGACAGGGGGAATACAATGAGCAGTTCTTC.

J is TRBJ2-2 and V is TRBV27; possible D gene TRBD1, 6 bases. The CDR3 spans 15 residues. V dropped 6 bases and J dropped 4 bases, with 15 bases sitting between them. The germline V gene has CDR1 MNHEY and CDR2 SMNVEV (reference sequence). This chain's CDR3 is CASSPQGLLTGELFF. The CDR3 bases are TGTGCCAGCAGCCCTCAGGGGTTACTCACCGGGGAGCTGTTTTTT.

This chain joins TRBV6-5 and TRBJ1-5; the match to TRBD1 covers 9 bases. V shed 4 bases, J shed 6 bases, and the junction held 4 bases outside the gene matches. Per germline, CDR1 MNHEY and CDR2 SVGAGI. The CDR3 has 14 amino acids. CDR3 DNA: TGTGCCAGCAGTTCTGGACAGGGGATTCAGCCCCAGCATTTT. It yields the protein CASSSGQGIQPQHF.

The rearrangement links TRBV28 to TRBJ2-5; TRBD1 or TRBD2 may be the D gene (5 bases each). V was trimmed by 9 bases and J by 5 bases, leaving 19 bases between them. The germline V gene encodes CDR1 MDHEN and CDR2 SYDVKM. This CDR3 contains 14 residues. The CDR3 reads CASSLPGAVETQYF. CDR3 nucleotides: TGTGCCAGTTCTCTCCCCGGGGCAGTGGAGACCCAGTACTTC.

J is TRBJ2-1 and V is TRBV6-1; D possibly uses TRBD1 or TRBD2 (5 bases each). The CDR3 spans 13 residues. CDR1 MNHNS and CDR2 SASEGT come from the germline V gene. In DNA, the CDR3 is TGTGCTTCACTGGGACCCTCCTACAATGAGCAGTTCTTC. It specifies CASLGPSYNEQFF.

The chain joins TRBV6-5 to TRBJ1-4; D gene unclear. Germline V gene sequence: CDR1 MNHEY, CDR2 SVGAGI. V shed 0 bases and J shed 7 bases, with 15 bases lying between them. The CDR3 spans 16 residues. CDR3 amino acids: CASSYSKGRLSEKLFF. The CDR3, as DNA: TGTGCCAGCAGTTACTCGAAAGGGAGGTTGAGTGAAAAACTGTTTTTT.

The gene calls are TRBV30 and TRBJ1-4; no definite D call. The germline V and J ends were trimmed by 2 bases and 5 bases, with 12 bases remaining between them. This CDR3 region has 14 residues. Germline V lookup: CDR1 GTSNPN, CDR2 SVGIG (reference sequence). CDR3 sequence: CAWSSTRINEKLFF. In DNA, the CDR3 is TGTGCCTGGAGTTCGACACGGATCAATGAAAAACTGTTTTTT.

The CDR3 spells CATRFYRGNTEAFF. CDR3 nucleotide sequence: TGTGCTACAAGATTTTACAGGGGAAACACTGAAGCTTTCTTT. The rearrangement uses TRBV6-9 and TRBJ1-1; 7 nucleotides line up with TRBD1. In germline, CDR1 is MNHGY, CDR2 SVAAGI. This CDR3 region has 14 residues.

This clone was observed a single time. V and J are TRBV4-2 and TRBJ1-5, with 9 bases that match TRBD1. CDR1 is LGHNA and CDR2 is YNFKEQ in the germline V gene. This CDR3 has 15 residues. Trimming cost V 0 bases and J 6 bases; bases outside gene matches: 3. CDR3 in DNA: TGTGCCAGCAGCCAAGAAGGGACAGGGCGTCAGCCCCAGCATTTT. It translates to CASSQEGTGRQPQHF.

V usage is TRBV7-2 and J usage is TRBJ1-3; weak D call: TRBD1 (5 bases). Trimming shortened V by 5 bases and J by 0 bases, and 14 bases separated the two germline ends. There are 16 residues in the CDR3. In germline, CDR1 is SGHTA, CDR2 FQGNSA. CDR3 protein: CASSPSPTGSGNTIYF. CDR3 nucleotide sequence: TGTGCCAGCAGCCCCAGCCCTACAGGCTCTGGAAACACCATATATTTT.

This chain links TRBV2 with TRBJ2-1, with D hard to call. This CDR3 has 13 residues. V was trimmed by 8 bases and J by 0 bases, leaving 8 bases between them. Germline V lookup: CDR1 SNHLY, CDR2 FYNNEI. CDR3 protein: CASWAFSYNEQFF. CDR3 DNA: TGTGCCAGCTGGGCTTTCTCCTACAATGAGCAGTTCTTC.

This clone was seen only a few times. V usage is TRBV7-6 and J usage is TRBJ2-2, with a weak D call TRBD1 (5 bases). Germline loops: CDR1 SGHVS, CDR2 FNYEAQ. The CDR3 loop spans 15 amino acids. V gave up 5 bases and J gave up 1 base, with 11 bases separating them. DNA of the CDR3: TGTGCCAGCAGCCTACAGGTCGGGAACACCGGGGAGCTGTTTTTT. Amino acids: CASSLQVGNTGELFF.

CDR3 protein: CASSRTGDYTEAFF. The DNA of the CDR3 is TGCGCCAGCAGCCGGACAGGGGATTACACTGAAGCTTTCTTT. This rearrangement joins TRBV5-1 to TRBJ1-1; TRBD1 matches 9 bases. There are 14 residues in the CDR3. The V and J ends lost 4 bases and 3 bases, in that order; junction bases with no gene match: 4. Per germline, CDR1 SGHRS and CDR2 YFSETQ.

This chain joins TRBV11-2 and TRBJ2-1, with 9 bases fitting TRBD2. J gave up 6 bases and V 1 base, and 7 bases lay outside the gene matches. Germline lookup yields CDR1 SGHAT and CDR2 FQNNGV. The CDR3 sequence is 16 residues long. The CDR3 loop reads CASSLVVAGGPNEQFF. CDR3 DNA: TGTGCCAGCAGCTTAGTTGTGGCGGGAGGGCCCAATGAGCAGTTCTTC.

This chain uses TRBV5-4 with TRBJ2-7, with 9 bases identical to TRBD1. The germline V gene has CDR1 SGHNT and CDR2 YYREEE (reference sequence). V was clipped by 3 bases and J by 3 bases; unmatched bases: 7. The CDR3 contains 15 residues. CDR3 DNA: TGTGCCAGCAGCTCAAGGACAGGGGAGAACTACGAGCAGTACTTC. Amino acids: CASSSRTGENYEQYF.

As to this clone: The same CDR3 can be traced to other DNA sequences in this sample. The CDR3 loop is CASSLEGLYEQYF. CDR3 in DNA: TGCGCCAGCAGCTTAGAAGGGTTGTACGAGCAGTACTTC. The chain has TRBV5-1 and TRBJ2-7; D uncertain. The CDR3 runs 13 residues. The V gene's germline CDR1 is SGHRS and CDR2 YFSETQ. Trimming took off 2 bases at V and 4 bases at J, with 10 bases between the two ends.

The chain couples TRBV5-1 to TRBJ1-1; no definite D call. CDR3 length: 14 residues. Trimming cost V 8 bases and J 1 base, with 15 bases left between them. The germline CDR1 and CDR2 sequences are SGHRS and YFSETQ. The DNA of the CDR3 is TGCGCCAGTTCGGGTGCCGTATCGAACACTGAAGCTTTCTTT. Protein product: CASSGAVSNTEAFF. Together with reference TRBV5-1 and TRBJ1-1, the CDR3 gives the full variable domain: KAGVTQTPRYLIKTRGQQVTLSCSPISGHRSVSWYQQTPGQGLQFLFEYFSETQRNKGNFPGRFSGRQFSNSRSEMNVSTLELGDSALYLCASSGAVSNTEAFFGQGTRLTVV.

This chain connects TRBV29-1 to TRBJ1-2; a possible D gene is TRBD1 (6 bases). Germline loops: CDR1 SQVTM, CDR2 ANQGSEA. This CDR3 is 13 amino acids long. Trimming left V 4 bases short and J 4 bases short, with 13 bases between. Here the CDR3 reads CSVVSGAGYGYTF. The DNA for the CDR3 is TGCAGCGTTGTATCAGGGGCCGGCTATGGCTACACCTTC.

The chain carries TRBV20-1 and TRBJ2-5; D is unresolved. Germline-derived CDR1 and CDR2 are DFQATT and SNEGSKA (reference sequence). With 5 bases removed from V and 4 bases from J, the gap between germline ends came to 8 bases. This CDR3 region has 11 residues. CDR3 protein: CSAQSGETQYF. For the CDR3, the DNA is TGCAGTGCTCAGTCGGGAGAGACCCAGTACTTC.

The chain uses TRBV30 and TRBJ2-7; 9 positions match TRBD1. The V gene's germline CDR1 is GTSNPN and CDR2 SVGIG (reference sequence). V dropped 5 bases and J dropped 1; count of bases not matched to a gene: 6. The CDR3 sequence is 14 residues long. The CDR3 sequence is CAWVGQGSSYEQYF. CDR3 sequence (DNA): TGTGCCTGGGTGGGACAGGGCTCTTCCTACGAGCAGTACTTC.

As regards this clone: The same CDR3 arises from other DNA sequences in this sample as well. The genes are TRBV5-6 and TRBJ1-4, with D unclear. The CDR3 runs 14 residues. Germline values: CDR1 SGHDT, CDR2 YYEEEE. V lost 2 bases, J lost 0 bases, and 5 bases lay in between. The CDR3 sequence: CASSFKATNEKLFF. Here the CDR3 DNA reads TGTGCCAGCAGCTTTAAGGCAACTAATGAAAAACTGTTTTTT.

The CDR3 bases are TGCGCCAGCAGCCTGGTAGGGTCCAGGGGTGAAAAACTGTTTTTT. It yields the protein CASSLVGSRGEKLFF. The genes are TRBV5-1 and TRBJ1-4, with D possibly matching TRBD1 (6 bases). The CDR3 sequence is 15 residues long. Germline CDR1 reads SGHRS; CDR2 reads YFSETQ. Trimming removed 4 bases at V and 7 bases at J, with 17 bases between.

The chain links TRBV2 to TRBJ2-2; D is tentatively TRBD1 or TRBD2 (5 bases each). Germline V gene sequence: CDR1 SNHLY, CDR2 FYNNEI. With 5 bases removed from V and 1 base from J, the gap between germline ends came to 11 bases. The CDR3 sequence is 15 residues long. CDR3 in amino acids: CASSRGTLNTGELFF. CDR3 DNA: TGTGCCAGCAGTCGAGGGACCCTGAACACCGGGGAGCTGTTTTTT. Full variable domain (outside the CDR3, taken from reference TRBV2 and TRBJ2-2): EPEVTQTPSHQVTQMGQEVILRCVPISNHLYFYWYRQILGQKVEFLVSFYNNEISEKSEIFDDQFSVERPDGSNFTLKIRSTKLEDSAMYFCASSRGTLNTGELFFGEGSRLTVL.

V gene TRBV7-2 combines with J gene TRBJ1-2; possible D gene TRBD1, 5 bases. V lost 4 bases to trimming and J lost 8 bases, with 17 bases between them. This CDR3 is 14 amino acids long. Per the germline V gene, CDR1 is SGHTA and CDR2 is FQGNSA. The CDR3 DNA sequence: TGTGCCAGCAGCTCATCAGGGTATAACTTGGGCTACACCTTC. This sequence encodes CASSSSGYNLGYTF.

CDR3 nucleotides: TGTGCCAGCAGAATTGGGCGGGAACCCTACAATGAGCAGTTCTTC. This gives the protein CASRIGREPYNEQFF. The V and J genes are TRBV2 and TRBJ2-1, with D perhaps TRBD2 (6 bases). The CDR3 extends over 15 amino acids. V was clipped by 6 bases and J by 2 bases, with 14 bases between them. The V gene's germline CDR1 is SNHLY and CDR2 FYNNEI.

The chain couples TRBV5-1 to TRBJ1-1; TRBD1 agrees at 7 bases. The J segment lost 3 bases and the V segment lost 4 bases, leaving 12 bases of the junction unmatched. The CDR3 has 16 residues. From germline, CDR1 is SGHRS and CDR2 YFSETQ. CDR3 sequence: CASSLSGTAGDTEAFF. CDR3 sequence (DNA): TGCGCCAGCAGCCTCTCCGGGACAGCGGGGGACACTGAAGCTTTCTTT.

The rearrangement uses TRBV28 and TRBJ1-6; 11 bases are shared with TRBD1. This CDR3 is built from 15 residues. Germline CDR1 MDHEN, CDR2 SYDVKM. The V gene end was trimmed by 3 bases and the J gene end by 10 bases; junction bases not matched to a gene: 5. The CDR3 coding sequence is TGTGCCAGCAGTTTGGCCGGGACAGGGGGATCACCCCTCCACTTT. This translates into CASSLAGTGGSPLHF.